One and the same sample provided the 25 T cell receptor beta chains below, sequenced in a study of radiation and T cells in renal cell carcinoma. Time point meaning: blood 2 weeks post-SBRT. Treatment noted: 15 Gy SBRT to primary tumor, nephrectomy 4 weeks later. Method: immunoSEQ multiplex PCR; TCRdb's copy keeps in-frame clones and lacks some. Of about 150,000 clones in the sample, roughly 86% were seen once. Source: blood, taken from a patient whose treatment included radiotherapy and nephrectomy. The receptors stem from a woman aged 45-65 years with renal cell carcinoma.

CDR3 bases: TGTGCCAGCAGTCGAAGGGAATCGTCCTCCTACGAGCAGTACTTC. Amino acids: CASSRRESSSYEQYF. V and J are TRBV2 and TRBJ2-7; D is unresolved. The CDR3 is 15 amino acids. V lost 5 bases to trimming and J lost 0 bases, with 14 bases between them. The germline gives CDR1 SNHLY, CDR2 FYNNEI.

The chain uses TRBV6-1 and TRBJ1-1; D perhaps matches TRBD1 (6 bases). The V and J ends lost 4 bases and 0 bases respectively, with 12 bases between them. Germline V gives CDR1 MNHNS, CDR2 SASEGT. CDR3 length equals 15 residues. CDR3 sequence reads: CASSVQGSVNTEAFF. The CDR3 DNA sequence: TGTGCCAGCAGTGTTCAGGGGTCGGTGAACACTGAAGCTTTCTTT.

With regard to this clone: The same CDR3 is also encoded by other DNA sequences in this sample. The rearrangement uses TRBV6-5 and TRBJ2-1; D gene unclear. V shed 0 bases and J shed 0 bases, with 6 bases lying between them. CDR1 is MNHEY, CDR2 SVGAGI, per germline. This CDR3 contains 15 residues. The DNA for the CDR3 is TGTGCCAGCAGTTACTCGGGCAGCTCCTACAATGAGCAGTTCTTC. It translates to CASSYSGSSYNEQFF.

The chain uses TRBV5-1 and TRBJ2-3; possible D gene TRBD1, 5 bases. The length of the CDR3 is 15 residues. V shed 2 bases and J shed 6 bases, with 16 bases lying between them. Germline CDR1 is SGHRS and CDR2 is YFSETQ. CDR3 sequence (DNA): TGCGCCAGCAGCTTCCAGGGCGCTAGAACGGATACGCAGTATTTT. Amino acids: CASSFQGARTDTQYF.

This rearrangement joins TRBV11-2 to TRBJ2-2, with 11 bases fitting TRBD2. Germline trimming cut 5 bases from V and 5 bases from J; bases unmatched to any gene: 7. The CDR3 extends over 16 amino acids. Germline-derived CDR1 and CDR2 are SGHAT and FQNNGV. CDR3: CASSTRSGGATGELFF. CDR3 nucleotide sequence: TGTGCCAGCAGCACCCGTAGCGGGGGGGCGACCGGGGAGCTGTTTTTT.

The chain combines TRBV2 with TRBJ1-5, with D unclear. There are 14 residues in the CDR3. CDR1 and CDR2 from the germline V gene are SNHLY and FYNNEI. V lost 1 base and J 9 bases, leaving 13 bases between the germline ends. CDR3 bases: TGTGCCAGCAGTGAAGTTTCCCCGTGGATGCCCCAGCATTTT. Its protein is CASSEVSPWMPQHF.

The chain couples TRBV6-5 to TRBJ2-3; a weak D match, TRBD2 (5 bases). V gave up 6 bases and J gave up 0 bases, with 10 bases separating them. The CDR3 runs 14 residues. The germline gives CDR1 MNHEY, CDR2 SVGAGI. CDR3 nucleotide sequence: TGTGCCAGCAGCCGGACTGGTAGCACAGATACGCAGTATTTT. Translation: CASSRTGSTDTQYF.

The V gene is TRBV4-1, the J gene TRBJ1-6; TRBD1 is a possible D gene (5 bases). The length of the CDR3 is 17 residues. Deletions cut 0 bases from V and 7 bases from J, with 16 bases between. Germline CDR1 is MGHRA and CDR2 is YSYEKL. The CDR3 sequence is CASSQDGRGAKNSPLHF. The DNA for the CDR3 is TGCGCCAGCAGCCAAGACGGGAGGGGAGCAAAAAATTCACCCCTCCACTTT.

The genes are TRBV13 and TRBJ1-2; a weak D match, TRBD1 (5 bases). CDR1 and CDR2 (germline): PRHDT, FYEKMQ (reference sequence). Trimming shortened V by 0 bases and J by 4 bases, and 18 bases separated the two germline ends. CDR3 length equals 17 residues. The CDR3 sequence: CASSLGGFGGTGYGYTF. The CDR3 DNA reads as TGTGCCAGCAGCTTAGGCGGGTTTGGGGGGACGGGCTATGGCTACACCTTC. The full variable domain, its missing parts supplied by reference TRBV13 and TRBJ1-2, is AAGVIQSPRHLIKEKRETATLKCYPIPRHDTVYWYQQGPGQDPQFLISFYEKMQSDKGSIPDRFSAQQFSDYHSELNMSSLELGDSALYFCASSLGGFGGTGYGYTFGSGTRLTVV.

The table lists this clone with a count of one. This chain joins TRBV13 and TRBJ1-2; D ambiguous. CDR1 PRHDT and CDR2 FYEKMQ come from the germline V gene (reference sequence). The CDR3 sequence is 15 residues long. The V end was cut by 0 bases, the J end by 2 bases, with 10 bases between. CDR3 coding DNA: TGTGCCAGCAGCTTAGGACAGTCCAAGAACTATGGCTACACCTTC. It codes for CASSLGQSKNYGYTF.

The chain couples TRBV5-1 to TRBJ1-6; possible D gene TRBD1, 6 bases. Germline CDR1 and CDR2: SGHRS and YFSETQ. This CDR3 spans 17 amino acids. Trimming removed 4 bases from V and 5 bases from J, with 19 bases in between. The CDR3 DNA sequence: TGCGCCAGCAGCCCGGGAAGGGGGGGCGCGGATAATTCACCCCTCCACTTT. Protein: CASSPGRGGADNSPLHF.

The rearrangement links TRBV6-5 to TRBJ1-6; D uncertain. This CDR3 comprises 14 residues. V was shortened by 4 bases and J by 9 bases, with 13 bases between the two germline ends. Germline lookup yields CDR1 MNHEY and CDR2 SVGAGI. CDR3 bases: TGTGCCAGCAGTTCCCCCGGGCCTCCTTCACCCCTCCACTTT. This encodes CASSSPGPPSPLHF.

The chain links TRBV18 to TRBJ1-5; D perhaps matches TRBD1 (5 bases). Trimming cost V 2 bases and J 6 bases, with 11 bases left between them. Looked up from germline, CDR1 is KGHSH and CDR2 is LQKENI. The CDR3 covers 14 residues. The CDR3 DNA reads as TGTGCCAGCTCACCATCGGGGGATGGTCAGCCCCAGCATTTT. Its translation: CASSPSGDGQPQHF.

This chain joins TRBV15 and TRBJ1-2; unclear D gene. Germline CDR1 LNHNV, CDR2 YYDKDF (reference sequence). CDR3 length equals 16 residues. Trimming removed 0 bases at V and 4 bases at J, with 15 bases between. CDR3 DNA sequence: TGTGCCACCAGCAGAGATCTTCGGACCCCCATCTATGGCTACACCTTC. This translates into CATSRDLRTPIYGYTF.

J is TRBJ1-2 and V is TRBV4-1; 7 bases line up with TRBD1. This CDR3 contains 17 residues. Germline V gives CDR1 MGHRA, CDR2 YSYEKL. The V segment lost 3 bases and the J segment 0 bases; nucleotides outside the gene matches: 10. CDR3 protein: CASSQEWGTEANYGYTF. The CDR3 region has the DNA TGCGCCAGCAGCCAGGAATGGGGGACAGAGGCTAACTATGGCTACACCTTC.

The chain joins TRBV18 to TRBJ2-7; 10 bases fit TRBD1. CDR1 and CDR2 (germline): KGHSH, LQKENI. Trimming removed 0 bases from V and 5 bases from J; junction bases left unmatched: 7. The CDR3 is 16 residues long. CDR3 protein: CASSPPKRGQGDEQYF. The CDR3, as DNA: TGTGCCAGCTCACCACCGAAGAGAGGACAGGGGGACGAGCAGTACTTC.

J is TRBJ1-6 and V is TRBV5-8, with unresolved D. Trimming took 1 base from V and 8 from J, leaving 4 bases between them. Germline values: CDR1 SGHTS, CDR2 YDEGEE. The CDR3 has 12 residues. CDR3 protein: CASSLRHSPLHF. CDR3 DNA sequence: TGTGCCAGCAGCTTGCGGCATTCACCCCTCCACTTT. Together with reference TRBV5-8 and TRBJ1-6, the CDR3 gives the full variable domain: EAGVTQSPTHLIKTRGQQATLRCSPISGHTSVYWYQQALGLGLQFLLWYDEGEERNRGNFPPRFSGRQFPNYSSELNVNALELEDSALYLCASSLRHSPLHFGNGTRLTVT.

The rearrangement joins TRBV28 to TRBJ1-5; the match to TRBD1 covers 8 bases. This CDR3 comprises 19 residues. Trimming took 3 bases from V and 2 from J; bases not matched to a gene: 15. Per the germline V gene, CDR1 is MDHEN and CDR2 is SYDVKM. The CDR3 here is CASSFIGQGRGGGNQPQHF. The DNA of the CDR3 is TGTGCCAGCAGTTTTATAGGACAGGGAAGGGGTGGTGGCAATCAGCCCCAGCATTTT.

V gene TRBV25-1 combines with J gene TRBJ2-2; 8 bases agree with TRBD2. The CDR3 length is 16 residues. Trimming took 3 bases from V and 1 from J; bases not matched to a gene: 4. Germline-derived CDR1 and CDR2 are MGHDK and SYGVNS. DNA for the CDR3: TGTGCCAGCAGTGATTTAAGCGGGGGGAACACCGGGGAGCTGTTTTTT. Protein product: CASSDLSGGNTGELFF.

The chain carries TRBV7-2 and TRBJ2-7; TRBD2 matches 9 bases. V dropped 5 bases and J dropped 0; count of bases not matched to a gene: 5. The CDR3 length is 15 residues. Per the germline V gene, CDR1 is SGHTA and CDR2 is FQGNSA. The CDR3 is CASSRSGGLSYEQYF. In DNA form, the CDR3 reads TGTGCCAGCAGCCGTAGCGGGGGCCTCTCCTACGAGCAGTACTTC.

This clone was observed once. The chain uses TRBV19 and TRBJ2-2, with 11 bases lining up with TRBD2. The CDR3 has 14 amino acids. Trimming cost V 3 bases and J 6 bases; bases outside gene matches: 0. Germline V lookup: CDR1 LNHDA, CDR2 SQIVND (reference sequence). Written as DNA, the CDR3 is TGTGCCAGTAGTATTAGCGGGGGGGCCGGGGAGCTGTTTTTT. Protein product: CASSISGGAGELFF.

The genes are TRBV19 and TRBJ2-5; D ambiguous. CDR3 size: 10 residues. CDR1 and CDR2 (germline): LNHDA, SQIVND (reference sequence). Trimming stripped 9 bases from V and 1 base from J, with 3 bases between. CDR3 loop: CASGQETQYF. As DNA, the CDR3 is TGTGCCAGCGGCCAAGAGACCCAGTACTTC.

V usage is TRBV15 and J usage is TRBJ1-6; D call uncertain. The CDR3 is 15 residues long. V was pared by 0 bases and J by 10 bases, with 13 bases between. The germline gives CDR1 LNHNV, CDR2 YYDKDF (reference sequence). The CDR3: CATSRDRALDSPLHF. The CDR3 DNA sequence: TGTGCCACCAGCAGAGACAGAGCCCTAGACTCACCCCTCCACTTT. Full variable domain (missing parts from reference TRBV15 and TRBJ1-6): DAMVIQNPRYQVTQFGKPVTLSCSQTLNHNVMYWYQQKSSQAPKLLFHYYDKDFNNEADTPDNFQSRRPNTSFCFLDIRSPGLGDTAMYLCATSRDRALDSPLHFGNGTRLTVT.

The chain employs TRBV5-4 and TRBJ2-2, with D tentatively TRBD1 or TRBD2 (6 bases each). With 4 bases removed from V and 0 bases from J, the gap between germline ends came to 13 bases. This CDR3 is built from 16 residues. In germline, CDR1 is SGHNT, CDR2 YYREEE (reference sequence). CDR3 DNA: TGTGCCAGCAGCCTGGGGGGCAGATCGAACACCGGGGAGCTGTTTTTT. Its protein product is CASSLGGRSNTGELFF.

The chain is built from TRBV2 and TRBJ1-2; TRBD1 is a possible D gene (6 bases). Germline V CDR1 and CDR2: SNHLY, FYNNEI. V lost 6 bases to trimming and J lost 1 base, with 15 bases between them. CDR3 length: 15 amino acids. Written as DNA, the CDR3 is TGTGCCAGCAGGGTCCTGGACAGTCTTAACTATGGCTACACCTTC. Translating it yields CASRVLDSLNYGYTF.